The present entry profiles one T cell receptor (beta chain) with its context. Antigen specificity is unknown. Notes on the study in general: Greatest tumor Treg TCR overlap was with tumor naive CD4+ cells. Tumor memory CD4+ T cell TCR gene usage was found to cluster with blood and lymph node memory CD4+ cells and with lymph node naive CD4+ cells.

Germline assignment: CDR1 MNHEY and CDR2 SVGEGT. The CDR3 has 14 residues. V was cut by 6 bases and J by 3 bases, with 12 bases left in between. Naive CD4+ cells had CD25+ Tregs removed. Semi-nested PCR with Nested Universal Primer A followed constant-region reverse priming of full-length variable regions. A single record per CDR3 protein comes from TCRdb applying MiXCR to the 5' RACE reads. The data show around 29,000 distinct CDR3 sequences, roughly 25% seen once. The clonotype was recovered from a female donor with breast cancer. The rearrangement joins TRBV6-2 or TRBV6-3 to TRBJ1-5, with a weak D call TRBD1 (6 bases). Material for sequencing was naive CD4+ T cells sorted from a lymph node. The subset here: naive CD4+ T cells, CD4+CD45RA+CD25-. Here the CDR3 reads CASSPTGTNQPQHF. DNA of the CDR3: TGTGCCAGCAGCCCGACAGGCACCAATCAGCCCCAGCATTTT.